The T cell receptor (beta chain) described here comes from a study of blood T cell repertoires in COVID-19 (dated by TCRdb to 2020 to 2022). Describing the broader study: Samples covering the acute and convalescent phases of COVID-19 were provided by collaborators in the United States, Italy and Spain. The material from the prospective study consisted of cDNA or gDNA derived from T cells, B-cell-depleted T cells, or PBMCs. The dataset comprised deeply sampled blood TCRbeta repertoires from subjects exposed to, actively infected with, or recovered from COVID-19. The repertoires were made available in a free public database intended to serve as a resource for research on the immune response to SARS-CoV-2. The samples were drawn from two sources: the first 160 participants of the ongoing ImmuneRACE study, and 1,000 to 1,500 subjects contributed by 6 global collaborators. A de-identified subject ID, COVID-19 status, age in years and sex were almost always included in the sample metadata. Where HLA class I and class II types were available, the types were taken from metadata supplied by the sample provider, not from assay-based typing. Broader findings and caveats from the paper: Clinical and demographic metadata were provided uncurated, with the amount varying by source and participant.

Including cysteine and phenylalanine, the CDR3 has 15 amino acids. Of all the DNA, just the CDR3 is kept, 45 bases in frame from base 1. The V end loses 5 bases and the J end loses 5 bases, and a stretch of 19 bases separates them. As encoded in the germline V gene, CDR1 is SGHRS while CDR2 is YFSETQ. The immunoSEQ Assay, a bias-controlled multiplex PCR, was used to amplify TCRbeta CDR3 regions from genomic DNA. The paper's processing steps were these. Within the assay, amplification of reference gene primers was used to estimate how many nucleated cells each sample contained. To quantify the absolute abundance of each unique TCRbeta CDR3 rearrangement, sequence reads were collapsed and filtered. For each sample, productive Simpson clonality was calculated as the square root of Simpson's diversity index over productive rearrangements. The clones in this table, taken by TCRdb from immuneACCESS, are in-frame only. Not every clone is retained; where verified, under half of the shortfall comes from an unresolved V gene, and the cause of the rest is unknown. V and J calls and clone size are copied from that table; D and trimming were computed from the DNA. Across this sample there are over 350,000 clones, with roughly 87% seen only once. The top ten clones comprise roughly 1.8% of the sample.

Participants in the prospective study were enrolled through a virtual design, were aged roughly 18 to 90 years, and lived in fewer than 30 United States geographic areas. To assign participants to cohorts, the prospective study relied on clinical history that participants themselves reported in a screening survey and a study questionnaire. In the prospective study, mobile phlebotomists collected whole blood, serum and a nasopharyngeal or oropharyngeal swab from each participant. Prospective study participants could optionally give additional blood draws and questionnaires over an approximately 2-month period. Blood samples from the prospective study were shipped frozen or at room temperature prior to DNA extraction. Regarding this clone: Its binding antigen is unknown. No much larger clonotype is one base removed from it; base qualities were not supplied.

The source is a woman under 30 with acute COVID-19. Sequencing used PBMCs or T cells enriched from blood (not recorded which). This sequence uses TRBV5-1 and TRBJ1-2; the D gene is possibly TRBD1, with 6 bases matching. The DNA sequence is TGCGCCAGCAGTAACACGCAGGGGCCAGTTTATGGCTACACCTTC. Its amino acids are CASSNTQGPVYGYTF.